This T cell receptor (beta chain) stems from a study of T cell responses to AZD1222 COVID-19 vaccine listed by TCRdb under 2021. Some background on the complete study: TCR sequencing covered 230 or so trial participants: about 210 given two doses of AZD1222 and around 26 given two doses of MenACWY control vaccine. Trial participants were enrolled into age subgroups of 18-55, 56-69 and 70-plus years, which contained roughly 140, 27 and 60 TCR-sequenced participants, respectively. Findings and caveats that apply to the study as a whole: Nearly half of unique spike-specific TCRs reportedly recognized epitopes outside regions mutated in the B.1.351 and B.1.1.7 variants. After two AZD1222 doses, both the breadth and the depth of spike-specific TCRs were significantly higher than at day 0 and than in MenACWY recipients. Conclusions about previously exposed vaccinees were limited because only a handful of AZD1222 recipients were SARS-CoV-2 seropositive at baseline. Participants were mostly white British and included more females than males, and it was suggested by the authors that clonal diversity may have been underestimated. Vaccine-associated CD4 TCRs spanned the whole spike protein, with dominant responses in regions 160-218 and 743-854. The 56-69-year group was small, and its depth increase did not reach significance, likely because of low power. Because no samples from the day 14 peak response were available, repertoires could be characterized only after the peak T cell response.

The time point label, as the study defines it: baseline before first vaccination. The meaning of the sample's treatment or condition label: meningococcal conjugate vaccine given as trial control. The vaccinee samples were drawn from two UK trials, COV001 and COV002, one of which was a single-blind randomized controlled phase 2/3 trial testing AZD1222 (ChAdOx1 nCoV-19) in healthy adults. For TCRbeta chain sequencing, PBMC samples from trial participants were taken at day 0 and at day 28 after the second dose. The CDR3 regions of human TCRbeta chains were analyzed by immunosequencing. The study's processing was this. TCRs in the repertoires were compared against a reference library of SARS-CoV-2-specific TCRs that had been generated with the MIRA antigen-specificity platform. Breadth was defined as the fraction of unique TCRs that were SARS-CoV-2-associated, and depth was defined as the fraction of total T cells that were SARS-CoV-2-associated. Using the MIRA data, each spike-specific TCR was assigned both to the spike region to which the TCR was reactive and to a CD4 or CD8 class. Log10-transformed breadth and depth values were compared by one-way ANOVA with Sidak's multiple comparisons tests. TCRdb carries this immuneACCESS record with in-frame sequences only. Its versions omit some clonotypes, under half of them owing to an unresolved V gene in the studies checked, with the rest unexplained. The V and J calls and clone size come from that table; D and trimming were worked out from the DNA. The table for this sample lists about 120,000 clones; 80% to 90% of them were counted only once. The ten largest account for 3% to 4.5% of the sample.

Concerning this clone itself: Its antigen specificity is not known. No much larger clone exists at a distance of one base, and base qualities are not known.

Including the terminal cysteine and phenylalanine, the CDR3 comprises 15 residues. The entry retains the CDR3 DNA only, 45 bases that are in frame from base 1. The germline V gene (reference sequence) supplies CDR1 SEHNR and CDR2 FQNEAQ. The trim is 1 base for V and 5 bases for J, with a gap of 11 bases between the germline ends. The rearrangement combines TRBV7-9 with TRBJ2-2, with the D gene call left open. The sequence was collected from an adult in good health. The sample here was peripheral blood, taken on day 0 of MenACWY control vaccination. This receptor has the CDR3 CASSLGGTATGELFF. The DNA reads as follows: TGTGCCAGCAGCTTAGGTGGAACGGCAACCGGGGAGCTGTTTTTT.